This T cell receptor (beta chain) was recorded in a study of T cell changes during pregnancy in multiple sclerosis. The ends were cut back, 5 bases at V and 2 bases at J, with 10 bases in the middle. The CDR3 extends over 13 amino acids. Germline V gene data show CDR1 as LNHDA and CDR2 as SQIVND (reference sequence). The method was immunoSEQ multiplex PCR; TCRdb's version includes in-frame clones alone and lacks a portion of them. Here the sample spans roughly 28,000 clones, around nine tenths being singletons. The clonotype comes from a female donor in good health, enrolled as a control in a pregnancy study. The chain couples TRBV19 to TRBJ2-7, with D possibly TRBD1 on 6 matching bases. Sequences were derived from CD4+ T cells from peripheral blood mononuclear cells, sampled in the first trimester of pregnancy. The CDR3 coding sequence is TGTGCCAGTAGTCCGACAGGCCCCTACGAGCAGTACTTC. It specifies CASSPTGPYEQYF.